Listed below are T cell receptor beta chains from one sample, sequenced in a study of shared clonotypes between healthy human individuals. Produced via immunoSEQ multiplex PCR; TCRdb's table is partial and in-frame only. The table has about 820,000 clones, around 93% seen once. Sample: naive CD8+ T cells sorted from blood. Receptors were obtained from a man aged 25-40 years in good health. CDR3s include the opening cysteine and the closing phenylalanine or tryptophan. Each record gives: CDR3 protein, CDR3 DNA, D gene, V gene, J gene, clone size. A D gene is named only where the DNA matches it firmly. Rows give clone size only sometimes, using once, few, many, or a class for an expanded clone.

CDR3: CASSKVGDRGGENIQYF
DNA: TGTGCCAGCAGCAAAGTGGGGGACAGGGGCGGAGAAAACATTCAGTACTTC
D: -
V: TRBV21-1
J: TRBJ2-4
size: once

CDR3: CASSEGQGLNQPQHF
DNA: TGTGCCAGCAGCGAGGGACAGGGCCTTAATCAGCCCCAGCATTTT
D: TRBD1
V: TRBV9
J: TRBJ1-5
size: -

CDR3: CASSSKTGGSTEAFF
DNA: TGTGCCAGCAGCTCAAAAACAGGGGGTTCTACTGAAGCTTTCTTT
D: TRBD1
V: TRBV7-9
J: TRBJ1-1
size: -

CDR3: CASSQNSGNTIYF
DNA: TGTGCCAGCAGTCAGAACTCTGGAAACACCATATATTTT
D: -
V: TRBV28
J: TRBJ1-3
size: -

CDR3: CASSIGSSGAYNEQFF
DNA: TGTGCCAGTAGTATAGGTTCTAGCGGAGCCTACAATGAGCAGTTCTTC
D: TRBD2
V: TRBV19
J: TRBJ2-1
size: -

CDR3: CASSVWREAFYNEQFF
DNA: TGTGCCAGCAGCGTATGGAGGGAGGCTTTTTACAATGAGCAGTTCTTC
D: -
V: TRBV9
J: TRBJ2-1
size: -

CDR3: CASSLVEGGAKNIQYF
DNA: TGTGCCAGCAGCTTAGTAGAGGGAGGGGCCAAAAACATTCAGTACTTC
D: TRBD2
V: TRBV7-2
J: TRBJ2-4
size: once

CDR3: CASSVWLAANTGELFF
DNA: TGTGCCAGCAGTGTTTGGCTAGCGGCCAACACCGGGGAGCTGTTTTTT
D: TRBD2
V: TRBV6-1
J: TRBJ2-2
size: -

CDR3: CSVAGGAKLASTDTQYF
DNA: TGCAGCGTTGCGGGAGGGGCAAAATTGGCTAGCACAGATACGCAGTATTTT
D: TRBD2
V: TRBV29-1
J: TRBJ2-3
size: once

CDR3: CASSQRDSYNEKLFF
DNA: TGTGCCAGCAGCCAGCGGGACAGCTATAATGAAAAACTGTTTTTT
D: TRBD1
V: TRBV7-9
J: TRBJ1-4
size: -

CDR3: CSVETAGGWGGGYYNEQFF
DNA: TGCAGCGTTGAAACGGCAGGGGGCTGGGGCGGTGGATACTACAATGAGCAGTTCTTC
D: TRBD1
V: TRBV29-1
J: TRBJ2-1
size: -

CDR3: CASNHGQTSTDTQYF
DNA: TGTGCCAGCAACCACGGGCAGACTAGCACAGATACGCAGTATTTT
D: -
V: TRBV6-6
J: TRBJ2-3
size: -

CDR3: CASSPGLAGSLFEQYF
DNA: TGTGCCAGCAGTCCGGGACTAGCGGGGTCCCTCTTCGAGCAGTACTTC
D: TRBD2
V: TRBV28
J: TRBJ2-7
size: -